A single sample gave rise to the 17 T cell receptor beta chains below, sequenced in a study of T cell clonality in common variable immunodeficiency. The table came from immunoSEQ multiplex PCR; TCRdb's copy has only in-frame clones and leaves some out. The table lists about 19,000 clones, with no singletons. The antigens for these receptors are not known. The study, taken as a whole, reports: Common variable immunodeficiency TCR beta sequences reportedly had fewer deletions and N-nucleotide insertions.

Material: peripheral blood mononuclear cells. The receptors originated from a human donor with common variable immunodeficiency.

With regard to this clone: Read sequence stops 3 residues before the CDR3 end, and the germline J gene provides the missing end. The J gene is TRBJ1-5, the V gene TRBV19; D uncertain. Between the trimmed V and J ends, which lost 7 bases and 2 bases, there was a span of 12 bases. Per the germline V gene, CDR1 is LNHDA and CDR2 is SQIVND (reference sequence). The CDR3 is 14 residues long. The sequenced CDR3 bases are TGTGCCAGTATGATCAGAGTTGGCAATCAGCCC. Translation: CASMIRVGNQP. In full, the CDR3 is CASMIRVGNQPQHF.

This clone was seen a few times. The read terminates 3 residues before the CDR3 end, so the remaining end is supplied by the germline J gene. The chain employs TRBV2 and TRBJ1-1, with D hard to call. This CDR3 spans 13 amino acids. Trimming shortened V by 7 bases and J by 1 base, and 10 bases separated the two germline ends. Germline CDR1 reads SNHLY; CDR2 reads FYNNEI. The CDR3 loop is CASKETRNTEAFF. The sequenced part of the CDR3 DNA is TGTGCCAGCAAAGAGACACGGAACACTGAA.

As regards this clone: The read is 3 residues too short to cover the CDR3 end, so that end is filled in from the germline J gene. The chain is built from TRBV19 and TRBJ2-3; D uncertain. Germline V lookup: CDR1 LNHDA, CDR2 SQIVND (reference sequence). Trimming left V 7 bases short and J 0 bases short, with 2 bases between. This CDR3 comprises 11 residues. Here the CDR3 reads CASTSTDTQYF. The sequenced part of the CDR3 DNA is TGTGCCAGTACTAGCACAGATACG.

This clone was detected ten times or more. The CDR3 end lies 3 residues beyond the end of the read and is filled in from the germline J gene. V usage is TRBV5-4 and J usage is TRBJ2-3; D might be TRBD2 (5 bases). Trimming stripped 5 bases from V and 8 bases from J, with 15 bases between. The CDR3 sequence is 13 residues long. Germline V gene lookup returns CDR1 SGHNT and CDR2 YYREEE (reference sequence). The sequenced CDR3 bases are TGTGCCAGCAGAAGGGCCGCCAGCGGTACG. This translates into CASRRAASGT. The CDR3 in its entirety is CASRRAASGTQYF.

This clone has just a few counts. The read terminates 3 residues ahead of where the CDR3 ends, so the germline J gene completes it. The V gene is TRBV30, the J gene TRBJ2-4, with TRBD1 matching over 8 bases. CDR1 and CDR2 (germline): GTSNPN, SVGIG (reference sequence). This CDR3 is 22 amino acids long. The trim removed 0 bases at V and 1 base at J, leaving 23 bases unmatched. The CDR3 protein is CAWSVRQVVTGAGLGAKNIQYF. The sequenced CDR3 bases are TGTGCCTGGAGTGTACGTCAAGTTGTGACAGGGGCTGGGCTGGGGGCCAAAAACATT.

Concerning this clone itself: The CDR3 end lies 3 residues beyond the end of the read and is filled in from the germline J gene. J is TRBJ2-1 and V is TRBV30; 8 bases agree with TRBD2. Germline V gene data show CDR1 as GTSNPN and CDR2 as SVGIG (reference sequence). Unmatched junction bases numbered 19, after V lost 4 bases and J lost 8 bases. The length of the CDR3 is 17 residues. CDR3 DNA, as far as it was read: TGTGCCTGGACGAAAATAATACCCAGCGGGAGTTGCGATGAG. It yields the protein CAWTKIIPSGSCDE. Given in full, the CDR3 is CAWTKIIPSGSCDEQFF.

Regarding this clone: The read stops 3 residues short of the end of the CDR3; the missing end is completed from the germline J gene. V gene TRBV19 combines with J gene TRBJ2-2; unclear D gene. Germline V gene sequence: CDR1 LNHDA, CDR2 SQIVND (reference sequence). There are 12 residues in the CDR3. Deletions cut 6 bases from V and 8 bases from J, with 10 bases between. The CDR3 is CASSPTLGELFF. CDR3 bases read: TGTGCCAGTAGCCCCACATTGGGGGAG.

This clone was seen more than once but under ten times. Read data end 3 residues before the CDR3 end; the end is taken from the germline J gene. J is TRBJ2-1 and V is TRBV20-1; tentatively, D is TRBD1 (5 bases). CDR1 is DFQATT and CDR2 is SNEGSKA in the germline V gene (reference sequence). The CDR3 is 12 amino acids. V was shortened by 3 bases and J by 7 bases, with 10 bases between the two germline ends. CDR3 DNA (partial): TGCAGTGCTAGCCCACCAGGGAATGAG. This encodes CSASPPGNE. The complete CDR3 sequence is CSASPPGNEQFF.

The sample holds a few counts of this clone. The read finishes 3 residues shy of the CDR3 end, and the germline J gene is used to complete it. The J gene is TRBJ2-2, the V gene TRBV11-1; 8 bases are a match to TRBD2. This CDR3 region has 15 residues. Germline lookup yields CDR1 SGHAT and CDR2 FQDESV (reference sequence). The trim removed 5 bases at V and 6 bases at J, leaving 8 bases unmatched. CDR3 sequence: CASSPRGTRAGELFF. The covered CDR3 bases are TGTGCCAGCAGCCCACGGGGGACTAGGGCCGGGGAG.

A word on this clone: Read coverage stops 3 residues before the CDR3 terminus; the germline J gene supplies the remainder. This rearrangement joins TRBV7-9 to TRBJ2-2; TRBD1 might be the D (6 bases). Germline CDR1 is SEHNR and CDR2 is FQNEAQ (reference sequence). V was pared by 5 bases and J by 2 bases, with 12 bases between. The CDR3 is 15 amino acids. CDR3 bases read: TGTGCCAGCAGCCCCACGACAGGCAACACCGGGGAG. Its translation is CASSPTTGNTGE. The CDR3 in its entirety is CASSPTTGNTGELFF.

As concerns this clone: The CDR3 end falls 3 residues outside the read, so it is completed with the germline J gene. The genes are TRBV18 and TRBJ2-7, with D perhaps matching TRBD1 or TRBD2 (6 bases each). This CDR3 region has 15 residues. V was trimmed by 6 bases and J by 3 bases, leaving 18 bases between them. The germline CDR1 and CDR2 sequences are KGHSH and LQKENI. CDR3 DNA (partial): TGTGCCAGCTCTGGGGGAGGACAGTCCTACTACGAG. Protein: CASSGGGQSYYE. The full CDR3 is CASSGGGQSYYEQYF.

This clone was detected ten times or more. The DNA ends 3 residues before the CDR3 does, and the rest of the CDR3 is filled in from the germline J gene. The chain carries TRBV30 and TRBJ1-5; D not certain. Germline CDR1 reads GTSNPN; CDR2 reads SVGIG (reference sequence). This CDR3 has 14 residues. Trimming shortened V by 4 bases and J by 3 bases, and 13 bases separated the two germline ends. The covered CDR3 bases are TGTGCCTGGACACACAGCGGGAACAATCAGCCC. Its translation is CAWTHSGNNQP. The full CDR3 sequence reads CAWTHSGNNQPQHF.

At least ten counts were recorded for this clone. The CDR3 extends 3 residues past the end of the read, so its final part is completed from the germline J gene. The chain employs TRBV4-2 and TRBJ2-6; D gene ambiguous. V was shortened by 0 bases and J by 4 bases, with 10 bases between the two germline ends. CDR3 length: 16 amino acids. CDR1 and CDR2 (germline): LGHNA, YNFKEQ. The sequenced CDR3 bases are TGTGCCAGCAGCCAAGATAAGGGTGTGGGGGCCAACGTC. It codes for CASSQDKGVGANV. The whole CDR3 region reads CASSQDKGVGANVLTF.

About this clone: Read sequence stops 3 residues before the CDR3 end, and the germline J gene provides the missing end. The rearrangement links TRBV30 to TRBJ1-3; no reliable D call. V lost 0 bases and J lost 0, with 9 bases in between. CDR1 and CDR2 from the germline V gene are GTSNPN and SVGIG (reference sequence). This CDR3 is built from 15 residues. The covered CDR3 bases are TGTGCCTGGAGTGTAGGCGGAAGCTCTGGAAACACC. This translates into CAWSVGGSSGNT. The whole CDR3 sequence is CAWSVGGSSGNTIYF.

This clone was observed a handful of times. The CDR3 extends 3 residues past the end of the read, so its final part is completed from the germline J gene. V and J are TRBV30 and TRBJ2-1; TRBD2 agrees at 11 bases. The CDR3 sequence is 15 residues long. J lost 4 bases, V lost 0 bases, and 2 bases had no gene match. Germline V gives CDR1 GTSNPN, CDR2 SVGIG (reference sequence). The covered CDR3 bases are TGTGCCTGGAGTGTAGGGACTAGCGGATACAATGAG. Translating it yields CAWSVGTSGYNE. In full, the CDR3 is CAWSVGTSGYNEQFF.

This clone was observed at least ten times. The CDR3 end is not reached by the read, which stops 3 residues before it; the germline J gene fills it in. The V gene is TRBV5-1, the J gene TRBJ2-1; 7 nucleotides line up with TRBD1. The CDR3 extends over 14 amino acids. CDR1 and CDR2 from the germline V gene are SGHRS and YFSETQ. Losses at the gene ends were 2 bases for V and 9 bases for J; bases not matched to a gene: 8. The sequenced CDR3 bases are TGCGCCAGCAGCTTAACAGGGGAACGGACTGAG. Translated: CASSLTGERTE. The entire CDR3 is CASSLTGERTEQFF. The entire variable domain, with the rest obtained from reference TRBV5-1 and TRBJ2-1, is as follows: KAGVTQTPRYLIKTRGQQVTLSCSPISGHRSVSWYQQTPGQGLQFLFEYFSETQRNKGNFPGRFSGRQFSNSRSEMNVSTLELGDSALYLCASSLTGERTEQFFGPGTRLTVL.

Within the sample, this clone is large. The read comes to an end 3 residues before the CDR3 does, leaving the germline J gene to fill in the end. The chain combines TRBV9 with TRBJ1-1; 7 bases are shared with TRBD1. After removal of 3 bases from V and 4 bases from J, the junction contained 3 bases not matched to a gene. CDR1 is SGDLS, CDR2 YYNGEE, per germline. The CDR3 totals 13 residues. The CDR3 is CASSGQGSTEAFF. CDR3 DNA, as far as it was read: TGTGCCAGCAGCGGACAGGGATCCACTGAA.